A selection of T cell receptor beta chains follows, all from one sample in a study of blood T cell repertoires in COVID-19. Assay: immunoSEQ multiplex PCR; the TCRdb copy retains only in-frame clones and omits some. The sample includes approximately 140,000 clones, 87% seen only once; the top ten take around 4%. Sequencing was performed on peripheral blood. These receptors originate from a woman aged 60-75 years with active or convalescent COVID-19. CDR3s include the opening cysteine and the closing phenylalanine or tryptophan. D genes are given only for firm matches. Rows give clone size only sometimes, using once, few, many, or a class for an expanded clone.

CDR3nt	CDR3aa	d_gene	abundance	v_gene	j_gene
TGTGCCAGTAGTGCCCGACAGGGGGCCTACGAGCAGTACTTC	CASSARQGAYEQYF	TRBD1	.	TRBV19	TRBJ2-7
TGCGCCAGCGGCCGTGGTAGCGGGGAGAGCACAGATACGCAGTATTTT	CASGRGSGESTDTQYF	TRBD2	once	TRBV5-1	TRBJ2-3
TGTGCCAGCAGCGCCGGGACTAATGGAGAGACCCAGTACTTC	CASSAGTNGETQYF	TRBD2	.	TRBV2	TRBJ2-5
TGTGCCAGCAAGGACAGAAACCCATATGGCTACACCTTC	CASKDRNPYGYTF	.	.	TRBV6-6	TRBJ1-2
TGTGCCAGCTCAACCTTTGAGACAAACTCCTACGAGCAGTACTTC	CASSTFETNSYEQYF	.	.	TRBV18	TRBJ2-7
TGTGCCAGCAGTGACGTATCAGGGGGTACGAACACTGAAGCTTTCTTT	CASSDVSGGTNTEAFF	TRBD1	.	TRBV6-1	TRBJ1-1
TGTGCCAGCAGCCCCGGGACAAGATCAACCGGGGAGCTGTTTTTT	CASSPGTRSTGELFF	.	.	TRBV7-2	TRBJ2-2
TGTGCCAGCAGCTTAGGGGGCGCCTTCTCCGAGCAGTACTTC	CASSLGGAFSEQYF	.	.	TRBV7-2	TRBJ2-7
TGTGCCAGCAGCTCGGATTACGGACAGCAAGAGACCCAGTACTTC	CASSSDYGQQETQYF	.	.	TRBV11-2	TRBJ2-5
TGTGCCATCAGCCCCGACAGTCGGAATGGCTACACCTTC	CAISPDSRNGYTF	.	.	TRBV10-3	TRBJ1-2
TGTGCCAGTAGTCTCGGGACAGTCTCCTCCTACGAGCAGTACTTC	CASSLGTVSSYEQYF	TRBD1	.	TRBV19	TRBJ2-7
TGTGCCAGCAGCACCTATCAGGGGACTGGAAACACCATATATTTT	CASSTYQGTGNTIYF	.	few	TRBV9	TRBJ1-3
TGTGCCAGCAGCTTAGAGGGACAGGGGGTTTCACCCCTCCACTTT	CASSLEGQGVSPLHF	TRBD1	.	TRBV11-2	TRBJ1-6
TGCGCCAGCAGCCGCAGGGAAGGATATGAAAAACTGTTTTTT	CASSRREGYEKLFF	.	.	TRBV4-3	TRBJ1-4
TGCGCCAGTTTTCGCGGGGGCGAAGGGAACAATGAGCAGTTCTTC	CASFRGGEGNNEQFF	.	.	TRBV5-1	TRBJ2-1
TGCGCCAGCAGCCCCATAGAAAAGGGGTCCTTGGGGTATGGCTACACCTTC	CASSPIEKGSLGYGYTF	.	.	TRBV4-1	TRBJ1-2
TGTGCCAGCAGTTACTCGGGGGGTAACCACTCACCCCTCCACTTT	CASSYSGGNHSPLHF	.	.	TRBV6-5	TRBJ1-6
TGTGCCAGCAGCGCGACAGGAGCGGCAAGCTCCTACAATGAGCAGTTCTTC	CASSATGAASSYNEQFF	.	.	TRBV9	TRBJ2-1
TGTGCCAGCAGCTATGACACGAATCAGCCCCAGCATTTT	CASSYDTNQPQHF	.	.	TRBV7-9	TRBJ1-5
TGTGCCTGGAGCGGACAGGTCGGTCAGCCCCAGCATTTT	CAWSGQVGQPQHF	TRBD1	few	TRBV30	TRBJ1-5
TGTGCTAGTGGTTTGTCGGCCCAACCTAGGAACACTGAAGCTTTCTTT	CASGLSAQPRNTEAFF	.	once	TRBV12-5	TRBJ1-1
TGTGCCAGCAGCTCACAGGGTTCCGGGGAGCTGTTTTTT	CASSSQGSGELFF	.	.	TRBV7-2	TRBJ2-2
TGCGCCAGCAGCTACGGACAGGGGGAAGGCTACACCTTC	CASSYGQGEGYTF	TRBD1	few	TRBV5-1	TRBJ1-2
TGTGCCAGTAGTGTTGGGCAGAACAATCAGCCCCAGCATTTT	CASSVGQNNQPQHF	.	.	TRBV19	TRBJ1-5
TGTGCCAGCAGTTACTCAGTGGGGACAGCGAACACTGAAGCTTTCTTT	CASSYSVGTANTEAFF	TRBD1	few	TRBV6-5	TRBJ1-1
TGTGCCAGGGGGACAGGGGCAGATTCCTGGAACGAGCAGTACTTC	CARGTGADSWNEQYF	TRBD1	.	TRBV6-5	TRBJ2-7
TGTGCCAGCAGCTTTGCCCCTGCGGAGACCCAGTACTTC	CASSFAPAETQYF	.	few	TRBV13	TRBJ2-5
TGTGCCAGCTCACCAGGGCTGAACACTGAAGCTTTCTTT	CASSPGLNTEAFF	.	.	TRBV18	TRBJ1-1
TGTGCCAGCAGCTTAGCGACGGGGGTCTCTGGAAACACCATATATTTT	CASSLATGVSGNTIYF	.	few	TRBV7-2	TRBJ1-3
TGTGCCAGCAGCTCCGGGACAGTTAGCTCCTACGAGCAGTACTTC	CASSSGTVSSYEQYF	TRBD1	.	TRBV13	TRBJ2-7
TGTGCCAGCTCACCTAGGGACAGCCGCTACGAGCAGTACTTC	CASSPRDSRYEQYF	TRBD1	.	TRBV18	TRBJ2-7
TGTGCCAGCAGCCTATCAAGAAGGGGGACGGACACTGAAGCTTTCTTT	CASSLSRRGTDTEAFF	.	once	TRBV7-2	TRBJ1-1
TGTGCCAGCTCAGACGGGATCACGACCCAGTACTTC	CASSDGITTQYF	.	.	TRBV18	TRBJ2-5
TGTGCCAGCAGTTGGGACAGGAGCTCTGGAAACACCATATATTTT	CASSWDRSSGNTIYF	TRBD1	.	TRBV2	TRBJ1-3
TGTGCCAGTAGTACTTTCGGGGAGGGAACTGAAGCTTTCTTT	CASSTFGEGTEAFF	.	.	TRBV19	TRBJ1-1
TGTGCCAGCAGCTTGAAGCTACAGGGCGAGGAACTGTTTTTT	CASSLKLQGEELFF	.	.	TRBV5-4	TRBJ1-4
TGTGCCAGCAGCCCGCTACAGGGGGTGCGGGGCTACACCTTC	CASSPLQGVRGYTF	TRBD1	.	TRBV9	TRBJ1-2
TGTGCCAGCACGAAAGGGTGGGGCAGGGCGAATCAGCCCCAGCATTTT	CASTKGWGRANQPQHF	.	few	TRBV2	TRBJ1-5
TGTGCCAGCAGCTTGGGGGCAGGGGTAGGGTACAATGAGCAGTTCTTC	CASSLGAGVGYNEQFF	.	.	TRBV5-5	TRBJ2-1
TGTGCCAGCAGCTTAATGGCAGGGGCGAACACTGAAGCTTTCTTT	CASSLMAGANTEAFF	.	.	TRBV7-3	TRBJ1-1
TGTGCCAGCGAGGGGACAGCCAACGAGCAGTACTTC	CASEGTANEQYF	TRBD1	once	TRBV27	TRBJ2-7